These 8 T cell receptor beta chains share one sample of origin, sequenced in a study of cytomegalovirus exposure and HLA in healthy donors. The PCR made use of 60 Vbeta and 13 Jbeta primers. Repertoires were generated with immunoSEQ multiplex PCR, while TCRdb's copy carries only in-frame clones and drops some. The sample gives 190,000 or so clones, around 81% of which show up once; approximately 10% is in the top ten. The sequenced material came from PBMCs. These receptors were obtained from a woman between 45 and 65 years old in good health and CMV-seropositive.

The chain carries TRBV19 and TRBJ1-1; TRBD1 is a possible D gene (6 bases). Germline V CDR1 and CDR2: LNHDA, SQIVND (reference sequence). This CDR3 region has 14 residues. Trimming left V 3 bases short and J 0 bases short, with 8 bases between. In DNA form, the CDR3 reads TGTGCCAGTAGTATGTGGGGGCTGAACACTGAAGCTTTCTTT. It translates to CASSMWGLNTEAFF.

The chain links TRBV5-1 to TRBJ1-1, with 8 bases lining up with TRBD1. CDR1 is SGHRS and CDR2 is YFSETQ in the germline V gene. There are 15 residues in the CDR3. The V segment lost 4 bases and the J segment 4 bases; nucleotides outside the gene matches: 9. The CDR3 sequence is CASSQPTGEGTEAFF. DNA of the CDR3: TGCGCCAGCAGCCAACCGACAGGGGAGGGCACTGAAGCTTTCTTT.

V usage is TRBV19 and J usage is TRBJ2-7; 11 bases fit TRBD2. Germline-derived CDR1 and CDR2 are LNHDA and SQIVND (reference sequence). V lost 6 bases and J lost 1; bases outside the gene matches: 8. This CDR3 comprises 16 residues. The CDR3 DNA sequence: TGTGCCAGTAGGATATCCGGGACTAGCGGTTCCTACGAGCAGTACTTC. Its translation: CASRISGTSGSYEQYF.

This rearrangement joins TRBV5-1 to TRBJ2-1; 11 bases map to TRBD2. Looked up from germline, CDR1 is SGHRS and CDR2 is YFSETQ. V was clipped by 0 bases and J by 9 bases; unmatched bases: 5. This CDR3 contains 15 residues. In DNA, the CDR3 is TGCGCCAGCAGCTTGGATAGCGGGGGGGCCGCTGAGCAGTTCTTC. Its translation: CASSLDSGGAAEQFF.

The chain joins TRBV10-3 to TRBJ1-1; D remains ambiguous. Germline CDR1 and CDR2: ENHRY and SYGVKD. Trimming took off 8 bases at V and 9 bases at J, with 10 bases between the two ends. The CDR3 has 10 amino acids. The CDR3: CAIGEVKAFF. In DNA form, the CDR3 reads TGTGCCATCGGGGAGGTTAAAGCTTTCTTT.

The genes are TRBV6-1 and TRBJ1-3, with D possibly being TRBD1 (5 bases). Deletions cut 6 bases from V and 9 bases from J, with 15 bases between. CDR1 and CDR2 (germline): MNHNS, SASEGT. The CDR3 spans 13 residues. For the CDR3, the DNA is TGTGCCAGCAGGATGACAGTCTCTAGCACCATATATTTT. Protein: CASRMTVSSTIYF.

This chain joins TRBV27 and TRBJ2-7, with 7 positions matching TRBD1. Germline lookup yields CDR1 MNHEY and CDR2 SMNVEV (reference sequence). The CDR3 extends over 14 amino acids. With 4 bases clipped from V and 0 bases from J, the junction kept 3 bases outside the gene matches. CDR3 in DNA: TGTGCCAGCAGTTGGGACAGAAACTCCTACGAGCAGTACTTC. It encodes CASSWDRNSYEQYF.

This chain links TRBV19 with TRBJ2-5; perhaps TRBD2 as D (5 bases). The germline V gene encodes CDR1 LNHDA and CDR2 SQIVND (reference sequence). The V and J ends lost 4 bases and 5 bases respectively, with 14 bases between them. The CDR3 loop spans 14 amino acids. CDR3 nucleotide sequence: TGTGCCAGTAGTACCCAGGACTCTGTGGAGACCCAGTACTTC. Amino acid sequence: CASSTQDSVETQYF.